The clone carrying this T cell receptor (beta chain) was found many times. This entry comes from a study of T cells in Graves' hyperthyroidism and ophthalmopathy. Those patients with uncontrolled infection, other autoimmune disease, pregnancy or lactation were excluded. RNA transcripts were the template for amplifying TCR beta CDR3 regions. First-round RT-PCR targeting the TCR CDR3 was performed with the HTBI primer set. Each CDR3 protein is one row after TCRdb ran MiXCR on the multiplex PCR reads. The data hold fewer than 400,000 distinct CDR3 sequences, with about 14% observed a single time. Trimming took 6 bases from V and 12 from J; bases not matched to a gene: 5. Germline CDR1 reads DFQATT; CDR2 reads SNEGSKA (reference sequence). CDR3 length: 12 amino acids.

The sequenced sample was blood. This chain joins TRBV20-1 and TRBJ2-1, with 13 bases lining up with TRBD2. This clonotype was obtained from a man aged 50 to 60 with Graves' ophthalmopathy. In nucleotides, the CDR3 is TGCAGTGCCGGACTAGCGGGAGTGTCGCAGTTCTTC. Its translation is CSAGLAGVSQFF.